This T cell receptor (beta chain) was retrieved from a study of response to subunit inactivated influenza vaccine. V lost 8 bases to trimming and J lost 9 bases, with 16 bases between them. Looked up from germline, CDR1 is MDHEN and CDR2 is SYDVKM. The CDR3 contains 13 residues. As concerns this clonotype: Its antigen is unidentified.

Using its own MiXCR run on the RT-PCR reads, TCRdb lists one record per CDR3 protein. The profile shows around 520,000 distinct CDR3 sequences, around 11% of them singletons. Study conclusions and caveats: Seasonal influenza vaccination, on each occasion, was suggested by the authors to recruit few new T cells.

The sequences come from PBMCs from blood, collected on the day of vaccination. The receptor was isolated from a middle-aged man who received an inactivated influenza vaccine. The gene calls are TRBV28 and TRBJ2-2, with D tentatively TRBD1 (7 bases). This chain's CDR3 is CASGGRQGRELFF. The CDR3 DNA follows: TGTGCCAGCGGGGGGCGACAGGGCCGGGAGCTGTTTTTT.